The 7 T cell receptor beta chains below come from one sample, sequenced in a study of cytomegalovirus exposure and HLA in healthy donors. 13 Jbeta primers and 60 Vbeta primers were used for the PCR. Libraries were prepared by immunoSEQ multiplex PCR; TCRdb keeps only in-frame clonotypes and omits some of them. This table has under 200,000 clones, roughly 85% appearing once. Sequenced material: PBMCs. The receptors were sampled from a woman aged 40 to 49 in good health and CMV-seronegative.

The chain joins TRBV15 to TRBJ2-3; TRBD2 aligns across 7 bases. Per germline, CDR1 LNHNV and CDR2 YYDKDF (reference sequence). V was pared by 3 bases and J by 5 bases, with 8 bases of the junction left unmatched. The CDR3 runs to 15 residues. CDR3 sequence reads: CATSRGRELVDTQYF. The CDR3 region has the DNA TGTGCCACCAGCAGGGGGCGGGAGTTGGTAGATACGCAGTATTTT.

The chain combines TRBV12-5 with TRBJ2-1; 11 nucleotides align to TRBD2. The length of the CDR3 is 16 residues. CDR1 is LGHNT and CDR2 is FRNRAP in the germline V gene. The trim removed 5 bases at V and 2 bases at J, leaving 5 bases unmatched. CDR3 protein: CASGAYSGGAYNEQFF. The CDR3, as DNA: TGTGCTAGTGGTGCATATAGCGGGGGGGCCTACAATGAGCAGTTCTTC.

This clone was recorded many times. The DNA for the CDR3 is TGTGCCAGCAGCTTAGTTCTCCGGACAGAGAGTCTACGGAACACTGAAGCTTTCTTT. Its protein product is CASSLVLRTESLRNTEAFF. J is TRBJ1-1 and V is TRBV7-9, with D tentatively TRBD1 (6 bases). The CDR3 covers 19 residues. Germline assignment: CDR1 SEHNR and CDR2 FQNEAQ (reference sequence). Trimming took 1 base from V and 1 from J, leaving 22 bases between them.

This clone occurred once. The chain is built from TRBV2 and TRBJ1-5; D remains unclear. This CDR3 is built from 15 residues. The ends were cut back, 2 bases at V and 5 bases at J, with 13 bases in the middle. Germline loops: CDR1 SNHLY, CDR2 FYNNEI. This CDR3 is CASSEMVGAHQPQHF. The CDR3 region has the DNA TGTGCCAGCAGTGAAATGGTAGGAGCTCATCAGCCCCAGCATTTT.

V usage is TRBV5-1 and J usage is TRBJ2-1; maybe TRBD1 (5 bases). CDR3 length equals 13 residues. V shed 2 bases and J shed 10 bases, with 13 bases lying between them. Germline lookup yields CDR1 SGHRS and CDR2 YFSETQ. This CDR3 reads CASSFQESGEQFF. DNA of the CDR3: TGCGCCAGCAGCTTCCAAGAATCAGGGGAGCAGTTCTTC.

The CDR3 nucleotides are TGTGCCAGCAGCCCCAGAGGCACTTCCTACGAGCAGTACTTC. Amino acid sequence: CASSPRGTSYEQYF. The rearrangement links TRBV4-2 to TRBJ2-7; D not resolved. The germline gives CDR1 LGHNA, CDR2 YNFKEQ. The CDR3 is 14 amino acids. Trimming stripped 4 bases from V and 1 base from J, with 11 bases between.

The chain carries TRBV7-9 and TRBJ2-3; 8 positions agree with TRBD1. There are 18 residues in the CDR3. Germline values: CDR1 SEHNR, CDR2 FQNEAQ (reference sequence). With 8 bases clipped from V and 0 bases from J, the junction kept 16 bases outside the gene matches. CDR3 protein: CASPTSTGARTSTDTQYF. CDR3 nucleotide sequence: TGTGCCAGCCCCACCTCGACAGGGGCCAGGACGAGCACAGATACGCAGTATTTT.